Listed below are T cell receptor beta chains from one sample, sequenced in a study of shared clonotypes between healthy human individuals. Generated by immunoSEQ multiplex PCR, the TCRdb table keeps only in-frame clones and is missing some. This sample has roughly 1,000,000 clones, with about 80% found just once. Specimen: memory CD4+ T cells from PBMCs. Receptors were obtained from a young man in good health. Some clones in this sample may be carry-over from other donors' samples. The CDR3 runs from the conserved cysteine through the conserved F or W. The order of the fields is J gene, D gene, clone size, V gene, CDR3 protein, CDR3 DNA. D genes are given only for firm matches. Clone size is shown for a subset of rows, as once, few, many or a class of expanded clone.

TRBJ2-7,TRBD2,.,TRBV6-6,CASSSYGLAAEQYF,TGTGCCAGCAGTTCATACGGACTAGCGGCCGAGCAGTACTTC
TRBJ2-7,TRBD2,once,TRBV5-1,CASSLGGSRLAEQYF,TGCGCCAGCAGCTTGGGCGGGAGTCGGCTCGCGGAGCAGTACTTC
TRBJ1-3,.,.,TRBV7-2,CASSPQGSGNTIYF,TGTGCCAGCAGCCCACAGGGCTCTGGAAACACCATATATTTT
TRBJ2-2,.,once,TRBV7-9,CASSPGGLTGELFF,TGTGCCAGCAGCCCCGGAGGGTTGACCGGGGAGCTGTTTTTT
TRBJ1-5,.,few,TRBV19,CASSFQGNQPQHF,TGTGCCAGTAGTTTCCAGGGCAATCAGCCCCAGCATTTT
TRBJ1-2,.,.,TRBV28,CASSSPVASRYTF,TGTGCCAGCAGTTCCCCGGTAGCGAGTCGCTACACCTTC
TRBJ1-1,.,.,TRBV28,CASRAEIFRGQAFF,TGTGCCAGCCGGGCCGAAATTTTTCGGGGCCAAGCTTTCTTT
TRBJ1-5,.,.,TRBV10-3,CATKGSGGDYSNQPQHF,TGTGCCACCAAGGGGAGTGGAGGGGATTATAGCAATCAGCCCCAGCATTTT
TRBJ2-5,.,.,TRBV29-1,CSATVGSGWETQYF,TGCAGCGCAACGGTGGGGTCGGGTTGGGAGACCCAGTACTTC
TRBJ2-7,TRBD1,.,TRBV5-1,CASSLAAGTGLEQYF,TGCGCCAGCAGCTTGGCCGCCGGGACAGGGCTCGAGCAGTACTTC
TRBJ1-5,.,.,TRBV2,CASSMDGRNQPQHF,TGTGCCAGCAGTATGGACGGGCGGAATCAGCCCCAGCATTTT
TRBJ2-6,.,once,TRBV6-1,CASKEGSPGANVLTF,TGTGCCAGCAAAGAGGGGAGCCCTGGGGCCAACGTCCTGACTTTC
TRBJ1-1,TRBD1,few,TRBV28,CASSLSGGRGAFF,TGTGCCAGCAGTTTATCGGGGGGCAGGGGGGCTTTCTTT